These T cell receptor beta chains were read from a single sample in a study of T-cell reconstitution after alpha-beta-depleted transplantation in children. TCRdb itself ran the PCR reads through MiXCR, one entry per CDR3 protein. The sample lists over 45,000 distinct CDR3 sequences, approximately 43% occurring once. The starting material was PBMCs, mostly from graft donor cells, obtained 360 days after TCRalphabeta/CD19-depleted stem cell transplant. These receptor sequences come from a male patient younger than 18 who had a stem cell transplant for acute lymphoblastic leukemia, so the T cells may come from the graft donor. CDR3s include the opening cysteine and the closing phenylalanine or tryptophan. D genes are given only for firm matches. The size of a clone is reported for some rows only, either as once, few or many, or as a class for expanded clones.

size: -; V: TRBV27; D: TRBD1; J: TRBJ1-2; CDR3: CASSSYPGQGFYGYTF; DNA: TGTGCCAGCAGTTCGTACCCGGGACAGGGGTTCTATGGCTACACCTTC
size: -; V: TRBV5-1; D: -; J: TRBJ1-1; CDR3: CASSYGSEAFF; DNA: TGCGCCAGCAGTTACGGGAGCGAAGCTTTCTTT
size: -; V: TRBV29-1; D: TRBD1; J: TRBJ2-5; CDR3: CSVAGTGSEETQYF; DNA: TGCAGCGTCGCCGGGACAGGGTCGGAGGAGACCCAGTACTTC
size: -; V: TRBV7-3; D: -; J: TRBJ2-6; CDR3: CASSPLGRFSGANVLTF; DNA: TGTGCCAGCAGCCCCCTCGGTAGATTCTCTGGGGCCAACGTCCTGACTTTC
size: few; V: TRBV11-2; D: -; J: TRBJ1-4; CDR3: CASSRPGRPLEKLFF; DNA: TGTGCCAGCAGCCGTCCGGGACGCCCGTTGGAAAAACTGTTTTTT
size: -; V: TRBV7-6; D: -; J: TRBJ2-2; CDR3: CASSLTGTANTGELFF; DNA: TGTGCCAGCAGCTTAACCGGGACGGCGAACACCGGGGAGCTGTTTTTT
size: -; V: TRBV27; D: -; J: TRBJ2-7; CDR3: CASSWAGPTYEQYF; DNA: TGTGCCAGCAGTTGGGCCGGTCCCACCTACGAGCAGTACTTC
size: few; V: TRBV9; D: TRBD1; J: TRBJ1-4; CDR3: CASSAGQGAREKLFF; DNA: TGTGCCAGCAGCGCAGGACAGGGGGCGCGAGAAAAACTGTTTTTT
size: few; V: TRBV9; D: -; J: TRBJ2-7; CDR3: CASSVLQGGDEQYF; DNA: TGTGCCAGCAGCGTACTCCAGGGGGGGGACGAGCAGTACTTC
size: -; V: TRBV20-1; D: TRBD2; J: TRBJ2-1; CDR3: CSAPLAESSYNEQFF; DNA: TGCAGTGCTCCCCTAGCGGAGAGCTCCTACAATGAGCAGTTCTTC
size: many; V: TRBV5-4; D: -; J: TRBJ2-5; CDR3: CASSLKTQYF; DNA: TGTGCCAGCAGCTTAAAGACCCAGTACTTC
size: few; V: TRBV20-1; D: -; J: TRBJ1-2; CDR3: CSARVREFYGYTF; DNA: TGCAGTGCTAGAGTGAGAGAGTTCTATGGCTACACCTTC
size: -; V: TRBV7-4; D: -; J: TRBJ2-1; CDR3: CASSCRRRGSNDEQFF; DNA: TGTGCCAGCAGCTGCAGGCGGCGTGGTTCCAACGATGAGCAGTTCTTC
size: -; V: TRBV6-1; D: -; J: TRBJ2-5; CDR3: CASEAGRETQYF; DNA: TGTGCCTCCGAAGCTGGGAGGGAGACCCAGTACTTC
size: many; V: TRBV2; D: TRBD1; J: TRBJ1-2; CDR3: CASSVRRDRASTSDGYTF; DNA: TGTGCCAGCAGTGTACGACGGGACAGGGCCTCCACGAGCGATGGCTACACCTTC
size: -; V: TRBV5-1; D: -; J: TRBJ2-3; CDR3: CASSLVGGRSTDTQYF; DNA: TGCGCCAGCAGCTTGGTGGGGGGCAGGAGCACAGATACGCAGTATTTT
size: -; V: TRBV6-5; D: -; J: TRBJ1-2; CDR3: CASSYSIGVRGYTF; DNA: TGTGCCAGCAGTTACTCGATAGGGGTGAGAGGCTACACCTTC
size: many; V: TRBV7-2; D: -; J: TRBJ2-3; CDR3: CASSRGATVSTDTQYF; DNA: TGTGCCAGCAGCCGGGGTGCGACGGTTAGCACAGATACGCAGTATTTT
size: -; V: TRBV5-1; D: -; J: TRBJ2-7; CDR3: CASSGSGVGYEQYF; DNA: TGCGCCAGCAGCGGGTCGGGGGTAGGCTACGAGCAGTACTTC
size: -; V: TRBV11-2; D: -; J: TRBJ1-4; CDR3: CASRLESTNEKLFF; DNA: TGTGCCAGCAGACTAGAATCAACTAATGAAAAACTGTTTTTT
size: -; V: TRBV10-2; D: -; J: TRBJ2-2; CDR3: CASLSVAGELFF; DNA: TGCGCCAGCCTCTCGGTGGCCGGGGAGCTGTTTTTT
size: -; V: TRBV12-3/TRBV12-4; D: -; J: TRBJ2-1; CDR3: CASSLRQGRGEQFF; DNA: TGTGCCAGCAGTTTGCGGCAGGGTCGTGGTGAGCAGTTCTTC
size: -; V: TRBV9; D: TRBD1; J: TRBJ2-5; CDR3: CASSVGGRDRETQYF; DNA: TGTGCCAGCAGCGTAGGAGGCAGGGACAGAGAGACCCAGTACTTC
size: -; V: TRBV29-1; D: TRBD2; J: TRBJ2-7; CDR3: CSVLASGSYEQYF; DNA: TGCAGCGTGTTGGCTAGCGGGAGCTACGAGCAGTACTTC
size: -; V: TRBV29-1; D: TRBD1; J: TRBJ2-1; CDR3: CSVESQGARHEQFF; DNA: TGCAGCGTTGAGTCCCAGGGGGCTCGTCATGAGCAGTTCTTC